These T cell receptor beta chains were read from a single sample in a study of monozygotic twins with inflammatory bowel disease. TCRdb re-analyzed the 5' RACE reads; it lists each CDR3 protein once, without DNA. This sample carries approximately 330,000 distinct CDR3 sequences, with 2% to 2.5% going to the ten biggest clones. Sequences were obtained from blood. These receptor sequences come from a human donor with ulcerative colitis or Crohn's disease, or a healthy co-twin of an affected twin (not recorded which). CDR3s include the opening cysteine and the closing phenylalanine or tryptophan.

V gene	J gene	CDR3 protein
TRBV20-1	TRBJ2-5	CSAREQGVNQETQYF
TRBV28	TRBJ2-4	CATQTTSDIQYF
TRBV12-3/TRBV12-4	TRBJ2-7	CASSRMGGQGTSEQYF
TRBV5-1	TRBJ2-7	CASSLDTRGEQYF
TRBV18	TRBJ2-7	CASSQGFLVYEQYF
TRBV20-1	TRBJ2-5	CSASTSGRALEETQYF
TRBV28	TRBJ2-7	CASSLQRGRSYEQYF
TRBV20-1	TRBJ1-5	CSARQGYSNQPQHF
TRBV13	TRBJ1-1	CASSPRGQGYTEAFF
TRBV19	TRBJ2-5	CASSIGGPGTQYF
TRBV2	TRBJ2-7	CASGAQGRYEQYF
TRBV5-5	TRBJ1-1	CASSLTGETEAFF
TRBV12-3/TRBV12-4	TRBJ2-1	CASSPGLGQFF
TRBV7-2	TRBJ2-1	CASSSDPRNEQFF
TRBV14	TRBJ2-7	CASSQGFGTVPYEQYF
TRBV6-1	TRBJ2-7	CASSLGRPSTYEQYF
TRBV6-5	TRBJ2-1	CASSYSGGLANEQFF
TRBV5-1	TRBJ2-5	CASSLSPGETQYF
TRBV20-1	TRBJ1-1	CSARKGGEAFF
TRBV20-1	TRBJ2-1	CSARDVGGASSYNEQFF
TRBV27	TRBJ1-1	CASSLLGGEAFF
TRBV20-1	TRBJ1-6	CSARLRGDSPLHF
TRBV28	TRBJ1-5	CASSERVLGNQPQHF
TRBV5-1	TRBJ2-7	CASSYPGTGNEQYF
TRBV5-1	TRBJ2-3	CASSLEGGRTDTQYF
TRBV7-9	TRBJ2-7	CASSSPRDRPSREQYF
TRBV12-3/TRBV12-4	TRBJ1-2	CASSSNLGGYTF
TRBV27	TRBJ2-5	CASPGQGGETQYF
TRBV27	TRBJ1-1	CASSARQGSGTEAFF
TRBV12-3/TRBV12-4	TRBJ2-1	CASSETSSGNEQFF
TRBV6-5	TRBJ2-1	CASSYFTSGRANEQFF
TRBV7-2	TRBJ1-1	CASTRLGIGTEAFF
TRBV7-2	TRBJ2-7	CASSLGGTGYYEQYF
TRBV19	TRBJ2-2	CASSWARRLTGELFF
TRBV3-1	TRBJ2-5	CASSSGQGDTETQYF
TRBV5-1	TRBJ2-7	CASISGPSSYEQYF
TRBV6-2/TRBV6-3	TRBJ2-1	CASSYSGGHEQFF
TRBV9	TRBJ1-5	CASSVGGGNQPQHF
TRBV5-1	TRBJ2-7	CASSWGGYSSYEQYF
TRBV28	TRBJ1-5	CASSLWGGMSNQPQHF
TRBV6-1	TRBJ1-1	CASSEGWGTTEAFF
TRBV20-1	TRBJ2-7	CSAGRSPYEQYF
TRBV28	TRBJ1-2	CASSSTGTGLFYGYTF
TRBV12-3/TRBV12-4	TRBJ2-7	CASARANEQYF
TRBV28	TRBJ2-6	CASKPSSGANVLTF
TRBV4-1	TRBJ2-3	CASSQVLSGTDTQYF
TRBV27	TRBJ1-6	CATRPSGANSPLHF
TRBV20-1	TRBJ1-4	CSARGLPGTRSGEKLFF
TRBV7-9	TRBJ2-5	CASSSTGTQYF
TRBV7-2	TRBJ2-5	CASSLAPAQGFLGEQETQYF
TRBV2	TRBJ2-7	CASTPDSYEQYF
TRBV5-1	TRBJ1-2	CASSFGRDRGYTF
TRBV11-2	TRBJ2-1	CASSRGTSGRGGEQFF
TRBV6-5	TRBJ2-7	CASSYSRRSSYEQYF